This entry concerns a single T cell receptor (beta chain). No antigen is known for it. CDR1 is KGHDR, CDR2 SFDVKD, per germline. The CDR3 contains 15 residues. The V end lost 5 bases, the J end lost 3 bases, and 14 bases lay between the germline ends. This specimen belongs to a study of response to subunit inactivated influenza vaccine. MiXCR, run by TCRdb on the RT-PCR reads, gives a single entry per CDR3 protein. The sample carries approximately 490,000 distinct CDR3 sequences, roughly 7.6% recorded once. Findings of the study overall: It was suggested by the authors that few new T cells are recruited by each seasonal influenza vaccination.

The sequence derives from a man aged 45 to 75 who received an inactivated influenza vaccine. The V call is TRBV24-1, the J call TRBJ2-3; D is perhaps TRBD1 (6 bases). This material consisted of PBMCs from blood, taken around 25 months after vaccination. As DNA, the CDR3 is TGTGCCACCAGTGTGGCAGGGGAAGGGACAGATACGCAGTATTTT. The encoded protein is CATSVAGEGTDTQYF.